This T cell receptor beta chain is drawn from a study of T cell responses to AZD1222 COVID-19 vaccine (dated by TCRdb to 2020 to 2023). A note on the overall study: AZD1222 recipients with second doses at about 4 weeks or about 12 weeks were pooled, because spike-specific TCR depth and breadth did not differ between schedules. TCR sequencing was performed for 233 trial participants, of whom some 200 were given two doses of AZD1222 and roughly 25 were given two doses of MenACWY control vaccine. Trial participants were enrolled by age into subgroups of 18-55, 56-69 and 70-plus years, and roughly 150, 30 and 60 TCR-sequenced participants, respectively, were included in these subgroups. Study-wide findings and limitations: A significant rise in spike-specific TCR breadth and depth was observed after two AZD1222 doses relative to day 0 and relative to MenACWY recipients. Conclusions about previously exposed vaccinees are limited, since just five to seven AZD1222 recipients were seropositive for SARS-CoV-2 at baseline. The 56-69-year group was small, and its depth increase did not reach significance, likely because of low power. The vaccine-associated CD4 TCRs covered the entire spike protein, and the dominant responses fell in regions 160-218 and 743-854. Nearly half of unique spike-specific TCRs reportedly recognized epitopes outside regions mutated in the B.1.351 and B.1.1.7 variants. No day 14 peak-response samples were available, so repertoires were characterized only after the peak T cell response. Participants were mostly white British, with more females than males. The authors suggested clonal diversity may have been underestimated.

In this sample, this clone turned up once. What antigen it recognizes has not been identified. No much larger clone is present one base from it, and per-base qualities are unavailable. The CDR3 regions of human TCRbeta chains were subjected to immunosequencing. The authors' pipeline ran thus. Repertoire TCRs were checked for matches against a reference library of SARS-CoV-2-specific TCRs that had been generated using the MIRA antigen-specificity platform. Breadth was defined as the fraction of unique TCRs that were SARS-CoV-2-associated. Depth was defined as the fraction of total T cells that were SARS-CoV-2-associated. Using the MIRA data, each spike-specific TCR was mapped to the spike region that the TCR reacts to and placed in a CD4 or CD8 class. Log10-transformed breadth and depth values were compared by one-way ANOVA with Sidak's multiple comparisons tests. The source is immuneACCESS, and TCRdb retained only in-frame sequences with V and J called. Part of the clones is not carried over; for the studies checked, unresolved V genes explain less than half of this, and the remainder is unexplained. D and trimming come from the DNA, and the V and J calls and clone size come from that table. The sample table lists roughly 150,000 clones, about nine tenths of them with a count of one. Of the sample, about 1.7% is held by the ten largest clones.

Reading the label with the study, this specimen's time point is: baseline before first vaccination. Vaccinee samples were obtained from the UK trials COV001 and COV002, which included a single-blind randomized controlled phase 2/3 trial of AZD1222 (ChAdOx1 nCoV-19) in healthy adults. For TCRbeta chain sequencing, PBMC samples were collected from trial participants at day 0 and at day 28 after the second dose. The CDR3 runs 14 residues from the cysteine to the phenylalanine. The CDR3 DNA has 42 bases and is translated from base 1. V loses 6 bases, J loses 0 bases, and the germline ends lie 6 bases apart. Looking up the germline V gene yields CDR1 SGHTA and CDR2 FQGNSA.

The origin of this receptor is an adult in good health. The rearrangement joined TRBV7-2 to TRBJ1-6, with the D gene call left open. Sequencing was performed on peripheral blood, taken on day 0 of AZD1222 vaccination. The DNA sequence is as follows: TGTGCCAGCAGTCCGAGCTCCTATAATTCACCCCTCCACTTT. This yields the protein CASSPSSYNSPLHF.